These T cell receptor beta chains were read from a single sample in a study of T cells after yellow fever vaccination. TCRdb itself ran the 5' RACE reads through MiXCR, one entry per CDR3 protein. The sample includes 400,000 to 650,000 distinct CDR3 sequences, less than 25% of them seen just once. Sequenced here: PBMCs, sampled approximately 20 days after the first yellow fever vaccination. These receptors originate from a man younger than 30 who received the YFV17D yellow fever vaccine. Each CDR3 is given with its conserved first and last residue. The order of the fields is clone size, D gene, V gene, J gene, CDR3 length, CDR3 protein, CDR3 DNA. D genes are given only for firm matches. Clone size, where shown, is once, few, many, or a class for clones that have expanded.

>many|-|TRBV2|TRBJ2-5|13
CASNRQEQETQYF
TGTGCCAGCAACCGACAGGAACAAGAGACCCAGTACTTC
>-|-|TRBV7-9|TRBJ1-2|16
CASSHSAGPANYGYTF
TGTGCCAGCAGCCATTCGGCAGGGCCGGCTAACTATGGCTACACCTTC
>-|-|TRBV20-1|TRBJ1-1|11
CSASQVTEAFF
TGCAGTGCTAGTCAGGTCACTGAAGCTTTCTTT
>-|-|TRBV7-2|TRBJ1-6|16
CASSLVEGSYNSPLHF
TGTGCCAGCAGCTTAGTCGAGGGCAGCTATAATTCACCCCTCCACTTT
>-|-|TRBV5-6|TRBJ2-6|18
CASSLGSRPLGGANVLTF
TGTGCCAGCAGCTTGGGTTCTAGGCCCCTTGGTGGGGCCAACGTCCTGACTTTC
>few|-|TRBV29-1|TRBJ1-3|16
CSVELTARGSGNTIYF
TGCAGCGTTGAATTAACGGCCCGTGGATCTGGAAACACCATATATTTT
>-|-|TRBV18|TRBJ1-1|14
CASSPPSILRQAFF
TGTGCCAGCTCACCACCAAGCATACTTAGGCAAGCTTTCTTT
>few|-|TRBV12-3/TRBV12-4|TRBJ2-1|16
CASSVGTRGARNEQFF
TGTGCCAGCAGTGTAGGAACGCGCGGGGCAAGGAATGAGCAGTTCTTC
>-|-|TRBV9|TRBJ2-2|16
CASSQLGGAGSGELFF
TGTGCCAGCAGCCAACTAGGCGGGGCAGGGTCCGGGGAGCTGTTTTTT
>once|TRBD2|TRBV7-3|TRBJ2-3|13
CASSGLAADTQYF
TGTGCCAGCAGCGGACTAGCTGCAGATACGCAGTATTTT
>few|TRBD1|TRBV7-2|TRBJ1-1|17
CASSLTGTGRMNTEAFF
TGTGCCAGCAGCTTAACCGGGACAGGGCGCATGAACACTGAAGCTTTCTTT
>-|-|TRBV4-2|TRBJ2-6|14
CASSQDPSTAVLTF
TGTGCCAGCAGCCAAGACCCCTCAACGGCCGTCCTGACTTTC
>many|TRBD2|TRBV5-1|TRBJ2-2|16
CASSSGLFTTSGELFF
TGCGCCAGCAGCTCGGGACTATTCACCACCTCCGGGGAGCTGTTTTTT
>-|-|TRBV20-1|TRBJ2-1|17
CSARVGPGRGAYNEQFF
TGCAGTGCTAGAGTGGGTCCGGGCAGGGGAGCCTACAATGAGCAGTTCTTC
>-|TRBD1|TRBV6-2/TRBV6-3|TRBJ1-6|17
CASSFPTGSSYNSPLHF
TGTGCCAGCAGTTTCCCGACAGGGAGCTCCTATAATTCACCCCTCCACTTT
>-|TRBD1|TRBV4-3|TRBJ2-3|16
CASSQGRTGGTDTQYF
TGCGCCAGCAGCCAAGGTCGGACAGGGGGCACAGATACGCAGTATTTT
>few|-|TRBV6-2/TRBV6-3|TRBJ2-2|13
CAGGGRLPGELFF
TGTGCCGGAGGCGGACGTCTACCCGGGGAGCTGTTTTTT
>-|-|TRBV5-1|TRBJ2-7|11
CASSSLDDQYF
TGCGCCAGCAGCTCCCTAGATGATCAGTACTTC
>few|-|TRBV11-2|TRBJ2-1|15
CASSLGRDSHNEQFF
TGTGCCAGCAGCTTAGGCCGGGACTCTCACAATGAGCAGTTCTTC
>-|-|TRBV4-1|TRBJ1-4|17
CASSQGAGIALNEKLFF
TGCGCCAGCAGCCAAGGGGCAGGAATAGCCCTTAATGAAAAACTGTTTTTT
>few|-|TRBV4-2|TRBJ2-1|13
CASSQDGGGEQFF
TGTGCCAGCAGCCAAGACGGAGGGGGTGAGCAGTTCTTC
>-|-|TRBV30|TRBJ2-5|14
CAWTTEKETETQYF
TGTGCCTGGACTACCGAAAAAGAAACGGAGACCCAGTACTTC
>-|-|TRBV7-9|TRBJ2-5|13
CAPRDGGQETQYF
TGTGCCCCGAGGGATGGCGGACAAGAGACCCAGTACTTC
>-|-|TRBV7-9|TRBJ1-2|15
CASSLGHVRDNGYTF
TGTGCCAGCAGCTTGGGACACGTCCGAGACAATGGCTACACCTTC
>-|TRBD2|TRBV28|TRBJ2-1|16
CASSLTSGGLYNEQFF
TGTGCCAGCAGTTTAACTAGCGGGGGGCTCTACAATGAGCAGTTCTTC
>few|TRBD1|TRBV7-2|TRBJ2-2|15
CASSAGQVDTGELFF
TGTGCCAGCAGCGCGGGACAGGTCGACACCGGGGAGCTGTTTTTT
>-|-|TRBV7-6|TRBJ2-1|15
CASSLSGFGNNEQFF
TGTGCCAGCAGCCTATCAGGGTTCGGCAACAATGAGCAGTTCTTC
>many|-|TRBV27|TRBJ1-1|12
CASSTGNTEAFF
TGTGCCAGCAGTACAGGGAACACTGAAGCTTTCTTT
>few|-|TRBV5-1|TRBJ2-2|16
CASSGQGAENTGELFF
TGCGCCAGCAGCGGCCAGGGTGCAGAGAACACCGGGGAGCTGTTTTTT
>-|-|TRBV20-1|TRBJ2-1|13
CSARRAAFEEQFF
TGCAGTGCTAGGAGAGCGGCGTTTGAGGAGCAGTTCTTC
>-|-|TRBV7-2|TRBJ1-2|15
CASSRGGGRRYGYTF
TGTGCCAGCAGCCGAGGCGGGGGCAGAAGGTATGGCTACACCTTC
>few|-|TRBV2|TRBJ1-2|14
CASRGTATNYGYTF
TGTGCCAGCAGAGGGACTGCAACTAACTATGGCTACACCTTC
>few|-|TRBV3-1|TRBJ2-2|13
CASSQLDTGELFF
TGTGCCAGCAGCCAATTAGACACCGGGGAGCTGTTTTTT
>-|-|TRBV4-2|TRBJ2-7|12
CASSQVPNEQYF
TGTGCCAGCAGCCAAGTCCCGAACGAGCAGTACTTC
>few|TRBD1|TRBV6-1|TRBJ2-2|14
CASRPGTGAGELFF
TGCGCCAGCAGACCTGGGACAGGGGCTGGGGAGCTGTTTTTT
>few|-|TRBV9|TRBJ1-4|16
CASSVGPSFPSEKLFF
TGTGCCAGCAGCGTAGGTCCCTCTTTTCCGAGTGAAAAACTGTTTTTT
>few|TRBD2|TRBV9|TRBJ2-5|13
CASSVGLAGAPYF
TGTGCCAGCAGCGTAGGTCTAGCGGGGGCCCCCTACTTC
>-|-|TRBV30|TRBJ1-5|14
CAWSSITRSTPQHF
TGTGCCTGGAGTTCCATTACGAGGTCTACGCCCCAGCATTTT
>-|-|TRBV3-1|TRBJ1-1|17
CASSLLISPRTAFEAFF
TGTGCCAGCAGCCTGTTAATATCGCCTCGGACAGCCTTTGAAGCTTTCTTT
>few|-|TRBV12-3/TRBV12-4|TRBJ1-1|14
CASSPPGGATEAFF
TGTGCCAGCAGTCCCCCGGGGGGGGCCACTGAAGCTTTCTTT
>many|TRBD2|TRBV7-2|TRBJ2-1|17
CASSFLVAGGRSNEQFF
TGTGCCAGCAGCTTTCTTGTAGCGGGGGGCCGCTCAAATGAGCAGTTCTTC
>few|-|TRBV20-1|TRBJ2-1|14
CSAAHRDSNNEQFF
TGCAGTGCTGCACACCGGGACTCCAACAATGAGCAGTTCTTC
>few|-|TRBV6-5|TRBJ1-2|14
CASSYPSTLGGYTF
TGTGCCAGCAGTTACCCGTCGACCCTGGGAGGCTACACCTTC
>many|-|TRBV5-1|TRBJ2-3|13
CASSWPGTDTQYF
TGCGCCAGCAGCTGGCCGGGCACAGATACGCAGTATTTT
>many|TRBD1|TRBV15|TRBJ2-7|15
CATSLGQVQTYEQYF
TGTGCCACCAGCCTCGGACAGGTACAAACCTACGAGCAGTACTTC
>-|TRBD2|TRBV7-2|TRBJ2-3|14
CASRGLGLADTQYF
TGTGCCAGCCGCGGACTAGGGTTAGCAGATACGCAGTATTTT
>few|-|TRBV13|TRBJ2-7|12
CASSLPGTEQYF
TGTGCCAGCAGCTTACCGGGGACCGAGCAGTACTTC
>few|-|TRBV4-1|TRBJ2-5|16
CASSPSAGSRQETQYF
TGCGCCAGCAGCCCCTCCGCAGGGAGCCGCCAAGAGACCCAGTACTTC
>-|-|TRBV29-1|TRBJ1-1|14
CSVEPKGGGTEAFF
TGCAGCGTTGAGCCCAAAGGAGGGGGCACTGAAGCTTTCTTT
>-|TRBD1|TRBV3-1|TRBJ1-2|15
CASSQVETGPNGYTF
TGTGCCAGCAGCCAAGTAGAGACAGGGCCCAATGGCTACACCTTC
>-|-|TRBV5-1|TRBJ1-1|17
CASSLGWGKYMNTEAFF
TGCGCCAGCAGCTTGGGGTGGGGGAAATACATGAACACTGAAGCTTTCTTT
>-|-|TRBV20-1|TRBJ2-3|13
CSANGGGTDTQYF
TGCAGTGCTAACGGAGGGGGCACAGATACGCAGTATTTT
>-|-|TRBV7-9|TRBJ2-2|14
CASSLRPGIEELFF
TGTGCCAGCAGCTTACGCCCCGGAATCGAGGAGCTGTTTTTT
>-|TRBD2|TRBV10-3|TRBJ2-1|13
CAIHSGGDNEQFF
TGTGCCATTCATAGCGGGGGGGACAATGAGCAGTTCTTC
>-|-|TRBV29-1|TRBJ1-5|12
CSVANGDQPQHF
TGCAGCGTCGCCAACGGGGATCAGCCCCAGCATTTT
>-|-|TRBV5-4|TRBJ1-2|14
CASSLSQGAYGYTF
TGTGCCAGCAGCTTGTCCCAGGGCGCCTATGGCTACACCTTC
>-|-|TRBV29-1|TRBJ2-3|11
CSVRGGDTQYF
TGCAGCGTTCGAGGGGGAGATACGCAGTATTTT
>few|TRBD1|TRBV6-2/TRBV6-3|TRBJ1-1|14
CASSLQGAKTITFF
TGTGCCAGCAGTCTACAGGGGGCGAAAACGATAACTTTCTTT
>few|-|TRBV7-6|TRBJ2-7|15
CASSSGRGLGYEQYF
TGTGCCAGCAGCTCTGGACGGGGACTTGGGTACGAGCAGTACTTC